This T cell receptor (beta chain) was observed in a study of blood T cell repertoires in COVID-19. As for the study in general: Both acute and convalescent COVID-19 samples were obtained from the United States, Italy and Spain. Nucleic acid was either cDNA or gDNA, and it came from T cells, B-cell-depleted T cells, or PBMCs.

How the authors handled the data: Researchers report that nucleated cell counts were estimated from reference gene primer amplification. The method was immunoSEQ multiplex PCR; TCRdb's version includes in-frame clones alone and lacks a portion of them. V, J and clone size reflect that table, while D and trimming were determined from the DNA. The sample carries approximately 110,000 clones, 88% recorded once. This CDR3 has 13 residues. V lost 5 bases to trimming and J lost 5 bases, with 12 bases between them. The clonotype comes from a woman aged 45-65 years with active or convalescent COVID-19. Material: peripheral blood. This sequence joins TRBV12-3 or TRBV12-4 and TRBJ1-2; D remains unclear. In DNA, the CDR3 is TGTGCCAGCAGTCGGCTGGGGAGGTATGGCTACACCTTC. Translating it yields CASSRLGRYGYTF.